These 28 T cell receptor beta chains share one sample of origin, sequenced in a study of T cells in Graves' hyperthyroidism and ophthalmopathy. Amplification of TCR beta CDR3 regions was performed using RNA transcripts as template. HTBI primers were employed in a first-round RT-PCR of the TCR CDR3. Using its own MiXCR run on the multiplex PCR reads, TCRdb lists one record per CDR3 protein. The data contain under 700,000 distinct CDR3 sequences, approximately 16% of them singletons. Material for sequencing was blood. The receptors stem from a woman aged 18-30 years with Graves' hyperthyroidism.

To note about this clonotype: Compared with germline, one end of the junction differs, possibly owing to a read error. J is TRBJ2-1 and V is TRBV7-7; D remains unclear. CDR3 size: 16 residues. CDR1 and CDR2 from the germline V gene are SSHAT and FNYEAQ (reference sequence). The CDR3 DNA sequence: TGTGCTAGCAGCTTATCTGGGCGTTATTTCTACAATGAGCAGTTCTTC. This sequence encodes CASSLSGRYFYNEQFF.

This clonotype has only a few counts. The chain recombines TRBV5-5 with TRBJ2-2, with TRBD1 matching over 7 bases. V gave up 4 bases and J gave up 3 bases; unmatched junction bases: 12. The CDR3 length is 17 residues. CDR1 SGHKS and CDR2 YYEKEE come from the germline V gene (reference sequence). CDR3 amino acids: CASSRNLGQTYTGELFF. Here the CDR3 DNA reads TGTGCCAGCAGCCGCAACCTGGGACAGACTTACACCGGGGAGCTGTTTTTT.

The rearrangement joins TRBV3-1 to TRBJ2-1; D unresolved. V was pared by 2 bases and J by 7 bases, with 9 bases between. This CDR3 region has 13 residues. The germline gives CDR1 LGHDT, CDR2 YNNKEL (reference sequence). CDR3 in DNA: TGTGCCAGCAGCCAACGCGGATTTAATGAGCAGTTCTTC. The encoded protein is CASSQRGFNEQFF.

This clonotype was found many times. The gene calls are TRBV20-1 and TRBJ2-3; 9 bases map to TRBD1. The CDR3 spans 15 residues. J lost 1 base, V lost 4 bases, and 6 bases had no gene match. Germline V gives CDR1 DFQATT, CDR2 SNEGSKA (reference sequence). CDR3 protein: CSANLRDRGTDTQYF. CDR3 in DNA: TGCAGTGCTAACCTCCGGGACAGGGGCACAGATACGCAGTATTTT.

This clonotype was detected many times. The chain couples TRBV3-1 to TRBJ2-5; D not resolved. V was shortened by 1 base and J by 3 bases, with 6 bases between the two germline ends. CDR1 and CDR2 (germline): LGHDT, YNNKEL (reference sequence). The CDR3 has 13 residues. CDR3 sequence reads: CASSQGLEETQYF. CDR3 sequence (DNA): TGTGCCAGCAGCCAAGGTCTTGAAGAGACCCAGTACTTC.

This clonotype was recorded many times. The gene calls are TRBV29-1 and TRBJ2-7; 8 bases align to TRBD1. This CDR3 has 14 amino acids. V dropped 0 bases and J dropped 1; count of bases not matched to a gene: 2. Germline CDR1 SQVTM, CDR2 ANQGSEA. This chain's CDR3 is CSVEDGDRSYEQYF. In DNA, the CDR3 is TGCAGCGTTGAAGATGGGGACAGGTCCTACGAGCAGTACTTC.

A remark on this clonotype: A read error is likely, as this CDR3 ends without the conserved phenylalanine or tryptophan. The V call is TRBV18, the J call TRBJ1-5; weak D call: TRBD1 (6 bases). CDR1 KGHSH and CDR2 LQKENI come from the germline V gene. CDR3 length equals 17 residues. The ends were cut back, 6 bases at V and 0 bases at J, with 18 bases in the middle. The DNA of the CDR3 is TGTGCCAGCTCGCCTAACTCGGGGGCGAGTAGCAATCAGCCCCAGCATCTT. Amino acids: CASSPNSGASSNQPQHL.

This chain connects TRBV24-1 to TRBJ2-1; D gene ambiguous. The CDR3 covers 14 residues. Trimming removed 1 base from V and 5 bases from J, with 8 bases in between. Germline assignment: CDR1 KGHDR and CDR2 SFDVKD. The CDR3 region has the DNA TGTGCCACCAGTGATTTTGGTCCGAACAATGAGCAGTTCTTC. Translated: CATSDFGPNNEQFF.

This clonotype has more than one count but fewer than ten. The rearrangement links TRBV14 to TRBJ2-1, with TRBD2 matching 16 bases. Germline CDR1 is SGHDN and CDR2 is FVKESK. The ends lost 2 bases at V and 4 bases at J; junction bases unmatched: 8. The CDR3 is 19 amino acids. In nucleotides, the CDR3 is TGTGCCAGCAGCCAACCGGGACTAGCGGGAGGGGAGAGATACAATGAGCAGTTCTTC. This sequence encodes CASSQPGLAGGERYNEQFF.

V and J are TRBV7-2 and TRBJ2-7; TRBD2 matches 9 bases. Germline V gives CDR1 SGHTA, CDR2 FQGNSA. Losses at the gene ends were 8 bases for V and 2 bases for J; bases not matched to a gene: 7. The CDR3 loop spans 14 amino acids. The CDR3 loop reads CASGWREGTYEQYF. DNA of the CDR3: TGTGCCAGCGGTTGGCGGGAGGGTACCTACGAGCAGTACTTC.

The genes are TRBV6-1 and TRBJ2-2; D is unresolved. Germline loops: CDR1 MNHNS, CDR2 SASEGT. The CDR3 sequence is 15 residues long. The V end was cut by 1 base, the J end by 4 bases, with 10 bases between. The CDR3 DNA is TGTGCCAGCAGTGAAGAGGCAGCTAGCACCGGGGAGCTGTTTTTT. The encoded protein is CASSEEAASTGELFF.

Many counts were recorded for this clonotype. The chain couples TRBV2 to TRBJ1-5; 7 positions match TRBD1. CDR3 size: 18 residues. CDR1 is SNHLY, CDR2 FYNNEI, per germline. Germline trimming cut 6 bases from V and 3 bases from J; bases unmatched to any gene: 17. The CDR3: CASRPLGPGTVLNQPQHF. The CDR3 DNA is TGTGCCAGCAGACCTCTGGGGCCCGGGACAGTCCTCAATCAGCCCCAGCATTTT.

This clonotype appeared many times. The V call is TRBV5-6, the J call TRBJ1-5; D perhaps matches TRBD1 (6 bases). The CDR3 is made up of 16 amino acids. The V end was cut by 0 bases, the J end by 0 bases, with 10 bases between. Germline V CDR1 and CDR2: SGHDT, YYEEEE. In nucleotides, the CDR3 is TGTGCCAGCAGCTTGGGGGGGCAGGATAGCAATCAGCCCCAGCATTTT. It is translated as CASSLGGQDSNQPQHF.

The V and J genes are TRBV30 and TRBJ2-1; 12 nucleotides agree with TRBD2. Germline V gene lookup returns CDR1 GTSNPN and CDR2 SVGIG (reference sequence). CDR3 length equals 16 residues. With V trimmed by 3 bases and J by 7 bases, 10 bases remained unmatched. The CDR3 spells CAWSRSSGRVLNEQFF. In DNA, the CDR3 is TGTGCCTGGAGCCGATCTAGCGGGAGGGTTTTGAATGAGCAGTTCTTC.

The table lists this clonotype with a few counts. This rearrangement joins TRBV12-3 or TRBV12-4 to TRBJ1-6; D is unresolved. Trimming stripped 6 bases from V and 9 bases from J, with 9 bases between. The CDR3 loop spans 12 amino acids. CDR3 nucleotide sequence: TGTGCCAGCAGCGTGGGAGGTTCACCCCTCCACTTT. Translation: CASSVGGSPLHF.

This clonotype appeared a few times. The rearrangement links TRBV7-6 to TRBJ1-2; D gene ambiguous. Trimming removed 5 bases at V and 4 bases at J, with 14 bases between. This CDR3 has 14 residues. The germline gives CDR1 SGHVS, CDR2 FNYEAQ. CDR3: CASSPRASRYGYTF. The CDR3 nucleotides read TGTGCCAGCAGCCCGAGGGCGTCCCGCTATGGCTACACCTTC.

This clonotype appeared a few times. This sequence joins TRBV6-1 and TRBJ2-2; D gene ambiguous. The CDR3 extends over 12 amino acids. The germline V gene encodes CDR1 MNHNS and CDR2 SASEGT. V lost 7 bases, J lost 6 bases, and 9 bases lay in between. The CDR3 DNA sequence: TGTGCCAGCACCTTCCGAGCCGGGGAGCTGTTTTTT. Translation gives CASTFRAGELFF.

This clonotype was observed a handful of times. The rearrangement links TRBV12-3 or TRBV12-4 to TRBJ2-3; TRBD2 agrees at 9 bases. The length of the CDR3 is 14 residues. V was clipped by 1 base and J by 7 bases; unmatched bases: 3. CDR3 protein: CASSLGGRENTQYF. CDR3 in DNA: TGTGCCAGCAGTTTAGGCGGGAGGGAAAATACGCAGTATTTT.

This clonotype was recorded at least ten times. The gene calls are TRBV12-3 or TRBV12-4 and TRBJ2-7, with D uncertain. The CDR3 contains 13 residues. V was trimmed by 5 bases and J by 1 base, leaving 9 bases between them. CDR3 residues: CASSPLESYEQYF. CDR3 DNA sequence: TGTGCCAGCAGTCCCCTGGAATCCTACGAGCAGTACTTC.

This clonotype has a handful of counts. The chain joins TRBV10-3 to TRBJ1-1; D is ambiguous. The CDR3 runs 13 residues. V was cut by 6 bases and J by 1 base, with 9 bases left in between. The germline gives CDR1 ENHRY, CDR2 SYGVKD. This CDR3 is CAISDDKNTEAFF. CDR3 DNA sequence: TGTGCCATCAGCGATGACAAGAACACTGAAGCTTTCTTT.

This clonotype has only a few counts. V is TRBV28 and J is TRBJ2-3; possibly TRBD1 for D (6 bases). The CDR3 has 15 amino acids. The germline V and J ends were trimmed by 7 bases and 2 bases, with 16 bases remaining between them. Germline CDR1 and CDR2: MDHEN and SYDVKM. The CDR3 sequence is CASMFRAGVTDTQYF. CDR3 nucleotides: TGTGCCAGCATGTTCAGGGCAGGGGTCACAGATACGCAGTATTTT. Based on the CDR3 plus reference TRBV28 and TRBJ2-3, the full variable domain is DVKVTQSSRYLVKRTGEKVFLECVQDMDHENMFWYRQDPGLGLRLIYFSYDVKMKEKGDIPEGYSVSREKKERFSLILESASTNQTSMYLCASMFRAGVTDTQYFGPGTRLTVL.

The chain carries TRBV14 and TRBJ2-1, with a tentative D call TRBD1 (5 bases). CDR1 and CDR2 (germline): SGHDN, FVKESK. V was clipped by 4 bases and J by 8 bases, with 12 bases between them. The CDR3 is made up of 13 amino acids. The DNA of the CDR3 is TGTGCCAGCAGCCTTGAATTCAGGGATGAGCAGTTCTTC. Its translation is CASSLEFRDEQFF.

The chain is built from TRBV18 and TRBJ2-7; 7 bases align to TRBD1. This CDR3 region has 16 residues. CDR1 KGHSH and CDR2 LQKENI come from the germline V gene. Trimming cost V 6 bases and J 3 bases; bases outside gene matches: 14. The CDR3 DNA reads TGTGCCAGCTCCCACACCTCTGGAGACAGGGTCTACGAGCAGTACTTC. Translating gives CASSHTSGDRVYEQYF.

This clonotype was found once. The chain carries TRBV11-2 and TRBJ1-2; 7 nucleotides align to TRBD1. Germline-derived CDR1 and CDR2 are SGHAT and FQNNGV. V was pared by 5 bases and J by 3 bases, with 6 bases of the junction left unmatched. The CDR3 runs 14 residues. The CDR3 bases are TGTGCCAGCAGCAACCAGGGGGTCTACTATGGCTACACCTTC. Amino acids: CASSNQGVYYGYTF.

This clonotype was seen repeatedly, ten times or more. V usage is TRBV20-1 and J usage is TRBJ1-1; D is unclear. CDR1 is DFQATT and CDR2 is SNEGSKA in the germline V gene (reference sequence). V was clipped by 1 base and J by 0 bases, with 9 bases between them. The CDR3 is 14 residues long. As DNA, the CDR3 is TGCAGTGCTAGAGCCCCAGCATTGAACACTGAAGCTTTCTTT. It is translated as CSARAPALNTEAFF.

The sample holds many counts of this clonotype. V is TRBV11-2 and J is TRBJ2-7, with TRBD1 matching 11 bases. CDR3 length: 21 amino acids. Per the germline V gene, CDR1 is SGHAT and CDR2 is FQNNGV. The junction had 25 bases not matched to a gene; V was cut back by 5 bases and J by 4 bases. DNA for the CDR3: TGTGCCAGCAGCCCGGTTAACCGTCCAAGGACAGGGGGCTCCTCAGTGTACGAGCAGTACTTC. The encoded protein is CASSPVNRPRTGGSSVYEQYF.

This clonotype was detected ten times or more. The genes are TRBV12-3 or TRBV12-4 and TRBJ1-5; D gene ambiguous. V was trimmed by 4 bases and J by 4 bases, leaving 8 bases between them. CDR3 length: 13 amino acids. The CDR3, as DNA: TGTGCCAGCAGTTGGCAGCCTAATCAGCCCCAGCATTTT. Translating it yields CASSWQPNQPQHF.

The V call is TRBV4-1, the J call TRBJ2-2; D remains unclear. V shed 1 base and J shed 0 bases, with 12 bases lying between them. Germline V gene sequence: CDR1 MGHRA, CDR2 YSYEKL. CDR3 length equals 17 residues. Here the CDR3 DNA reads TGCGCCAGCAGCCAAGTATCCCAGTTCGCGAACACCGGGGAGCTGTTTTTT. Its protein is CASSQVSQFANTGELFF.